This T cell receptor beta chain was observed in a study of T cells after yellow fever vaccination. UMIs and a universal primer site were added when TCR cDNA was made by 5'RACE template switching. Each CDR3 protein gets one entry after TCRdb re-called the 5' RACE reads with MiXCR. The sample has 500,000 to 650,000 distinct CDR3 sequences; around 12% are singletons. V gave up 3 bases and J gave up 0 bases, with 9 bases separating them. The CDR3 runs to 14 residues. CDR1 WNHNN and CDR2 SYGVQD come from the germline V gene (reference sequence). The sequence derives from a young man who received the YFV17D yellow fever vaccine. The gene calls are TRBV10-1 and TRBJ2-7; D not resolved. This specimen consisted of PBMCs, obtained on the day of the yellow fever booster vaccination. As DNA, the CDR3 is TGCGCCAGCAGTGAACATCCCCTCTCCTACGAGCAGTACTTC. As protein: CASSEHPLSYEQYF.